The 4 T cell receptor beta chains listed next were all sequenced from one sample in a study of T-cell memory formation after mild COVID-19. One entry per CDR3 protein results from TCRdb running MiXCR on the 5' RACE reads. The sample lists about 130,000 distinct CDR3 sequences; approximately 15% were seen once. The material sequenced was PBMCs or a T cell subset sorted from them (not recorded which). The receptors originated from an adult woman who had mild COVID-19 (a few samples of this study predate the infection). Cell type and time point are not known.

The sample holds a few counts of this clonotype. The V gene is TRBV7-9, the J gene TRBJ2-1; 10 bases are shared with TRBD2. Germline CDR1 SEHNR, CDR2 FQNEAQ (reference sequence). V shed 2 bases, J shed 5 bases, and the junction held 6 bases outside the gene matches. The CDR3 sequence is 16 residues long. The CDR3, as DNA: TGTGCCAGCAGCTTAAGGAGAGCGGGAGGGCACAATGAGCAGTTCTTC. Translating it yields CASSLRRAGGHNEQFF. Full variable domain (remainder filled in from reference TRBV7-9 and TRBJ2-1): DTGVSQNPRHKITKRGQNVTFRCDPISEHNRLYWYRQTLGQGPEFLTYFQNEAQLEKSRLLSDRFSAERPKGSFSTLEIQRTEQGDSAMYLCASSLRRAGGHNEQFFGPGTRLTVL.

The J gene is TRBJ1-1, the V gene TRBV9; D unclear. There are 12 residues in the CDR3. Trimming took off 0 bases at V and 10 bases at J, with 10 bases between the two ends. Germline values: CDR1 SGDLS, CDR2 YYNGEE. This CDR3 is CASSVEDTVAFF. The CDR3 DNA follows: TGTGCCAGCAGCGTAGAGGATACCGTAGCTTTCTTT.

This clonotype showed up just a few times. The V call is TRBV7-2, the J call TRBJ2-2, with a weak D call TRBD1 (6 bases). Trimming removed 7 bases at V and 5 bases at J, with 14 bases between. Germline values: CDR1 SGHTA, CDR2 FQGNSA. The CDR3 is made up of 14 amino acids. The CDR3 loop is CASMGQGRTGELFF. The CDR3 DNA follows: TGTGCCAGCATGGGCCAGGGGCGGACCGGGGAGCTGTTTTTT.

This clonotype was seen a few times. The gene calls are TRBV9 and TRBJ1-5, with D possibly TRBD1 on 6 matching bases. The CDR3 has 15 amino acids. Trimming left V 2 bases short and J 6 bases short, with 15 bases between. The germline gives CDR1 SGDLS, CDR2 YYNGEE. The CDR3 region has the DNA TGTGCCAGCAGCGTCTCCGGGGGCGGGGGTCAGCCCCAGCATTTT. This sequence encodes CASSVSGGGGQPQHF.